What follows is one T cell receptor beta chain and its context. Sequenced by immunoSEQ multiplex PCR; TCRdb stores in-frame clones only, minus some. The sample carries approximately 150,000 clones, 92% recorded once. The sample is drawn from a study of T cell responses to AZD1222 COVID-19 vaccine. This CDR3 region has 14 residues. From germline, CDR1 is ENHRY and CDR2 SYGVKD. J was trimmed by 3 bases and V by 10 bases; bases with no gene match: 8. The receptor's source is an adult who received the AZD1222 COVID-19 vaccine. The sample was peripheral blood, taken 28 days after the second AZD1222 dose. The V and J genes are TRBV10-3 and TRBJ1-5; 8 bases are shared with TRBD1. The DNA of the CDR3 is TGTGCCACCAAGGACAGGGTCGACAATCAGCCCCAGCATTTT. Translation: CATKDRVDNQPQHF.